This T cell receptor (beta chain) is drawn from a study of blood T cell repertoires in COVID-19. The overall study: The cDNA or gDNA used as material had been derived from T cells, B-cell-depleted T cells, or PBMCs.

Profiled with immunoSEQ multiplex PCR; TCRdb holds only in-frame clones, not every one. The repertoire holds approximately 400,000 clones, around 87% seen once, with 1.3% in the top ten. Everyone who took part was roughly 18 to 95 years old, and they came from some 23 US areas. Cohorts were assigned according to the clinical history that participants reported. V dropped 4 bases and J dropped 4; count of bases not matched to a gene: 10. The V gene's germline CDR1 is MGHRA and CDR2 YSYEKL. CDR3 length: 17 amino acids. This clone was observed a single time. Sequenced material: PBMCs or T cells enriched from blood (not recorded which). This sequence was found in a man aged 25-40 years who had recovered from COVID-19. The chain carries TRBV4-1 and TRBJ2-3, with 11 bases identical to TRBD1. CDR3 loop: CASSLRIGQGAADTQYF. The DNA for the CDR3 is TGCGCCAGCAGCCTCCGAATTGGACAGGGGGCCGCAGATACGCAGTATTTT.